This T cell receptor beta chain stems from a study of cytomegalovirus exposure and HLA in healthy donors. Findings of the study overall: A later analysis reportedly identified an Asian-associated ancestry cluster as carrying fewer N-insertions than the approximately 710-donor mean.

CDR3 length equals 15 residues. Trimming removed 4 bases from V and 2 bases from J, with 12 bases in between. CDR1 is MNHNS, CDR2 SASEGT, per germline. The PCR used 60 Vbeta and 13 Jbeta primers. As originally analysed: An analysis performed later counted about 80 million unique TCR beta chains (around 9.9 million of them shared). Only in-frame clones appear in the TCRdb table, and some are missing; sequencing was by immunoSEQ multiplex PCR. That table furnishes V, J and clone size, whereas the DNA furnished D and trimming. The table lists about 20,000 clones. As for this clone: As yet, its antigen is unknown.

V is TRBV6-1 and J is TRBJ1-3, with D possibly matching TRBD1 (6 bases). The TCR comes from a man aged 55 to 70 in good health and CMV-seropositive. The sequenced sample was PBMCs. CDR3 residues: CASSARGGAGNTIYF. As DNA, the CDR3 is TGTGCCAGCAGTGCCAGAGGGGGGGCTGGAAACACCATATATTTT.